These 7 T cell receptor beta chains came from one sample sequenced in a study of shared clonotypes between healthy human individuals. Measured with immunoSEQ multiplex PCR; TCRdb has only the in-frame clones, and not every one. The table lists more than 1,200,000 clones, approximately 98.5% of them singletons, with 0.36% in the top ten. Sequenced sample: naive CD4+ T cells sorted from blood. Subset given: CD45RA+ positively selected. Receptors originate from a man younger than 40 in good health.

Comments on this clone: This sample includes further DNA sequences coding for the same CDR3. CDR3 nucleotides: TGCGCCAGCAGCAAGGGGGGCAACTGGTACCAAGAGACCCAGTACTTC. This codes for CASSKGGNWYQETQYF. J is TRBJ2-5 and V is TRBV5-1; D could derive from TRBD1 or TRBD2 (6 bases each). The CDR3 consists of 16 residues. Trimming stripped 4 bases from V and 0 bases from J, with 16 bases between. Germline V gene data show CDR1 as SGHRS and CDR2 as YFSETQ.

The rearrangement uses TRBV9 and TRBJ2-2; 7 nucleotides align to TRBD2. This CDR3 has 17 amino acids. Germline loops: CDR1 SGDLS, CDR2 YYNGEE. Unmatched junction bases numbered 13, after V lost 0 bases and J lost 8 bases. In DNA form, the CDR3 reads TGTGCCAGCAGCGTAGGTATCCAAGCGGGACGCGCTGGGGAGCTGTTTTTT. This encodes CASSVGIQAGRAGELFF. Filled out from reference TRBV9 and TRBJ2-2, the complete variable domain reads DSGVTQTPKHLITATGQRVTLRCSPRSGDLSVYWYQQSLDQGLQFLIQYYNGEERAKGNILERFSAQQFPDLHSELNLSSLELGDSALYFCASSVGIQAGRAGELFFGEGSRLTVL.

The chain's CDR3 is CASSFNTYEQYF. CDR3 in DNA: TGTGCCAGCAGTTTCAACACCTACGAGCAGTACTTC. The chain is built from TRBV28 and TRBJ2-7; the D is unclear. V lost 3 bases and J 2 bases, leaving 5 bases between the germline ends. There are 12 residues in the CDR3. The germline V gene encodes CDR1 MDHEN and CDR2 SYDVKM.

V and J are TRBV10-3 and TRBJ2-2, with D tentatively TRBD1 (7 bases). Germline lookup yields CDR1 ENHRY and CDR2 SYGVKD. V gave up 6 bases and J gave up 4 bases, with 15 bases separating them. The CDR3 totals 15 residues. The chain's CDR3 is CAIRAGQTSTGELFF. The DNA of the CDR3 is TGTGCCATCAGGGCGGGACAGACGTCCACCGGGGAGCTGTTTTTT.

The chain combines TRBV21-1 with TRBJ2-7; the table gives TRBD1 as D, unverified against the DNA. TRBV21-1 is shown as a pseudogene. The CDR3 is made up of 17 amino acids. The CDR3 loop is CASSKINRGHRRHEQYF. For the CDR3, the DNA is TGTGCCAGCAGCAAAATCAACAGGGGGCATCGTCGCCACGAGCAGTACTTC.

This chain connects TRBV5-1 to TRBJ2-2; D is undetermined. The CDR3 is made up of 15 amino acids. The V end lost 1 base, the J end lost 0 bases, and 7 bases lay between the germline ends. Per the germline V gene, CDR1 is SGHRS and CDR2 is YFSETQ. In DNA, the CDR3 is TGCGCCAGCAGCTTGTCTGAAGCGAACACCGGGGAGCTGTTTTTT. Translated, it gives CASSLSEANTGELFF.

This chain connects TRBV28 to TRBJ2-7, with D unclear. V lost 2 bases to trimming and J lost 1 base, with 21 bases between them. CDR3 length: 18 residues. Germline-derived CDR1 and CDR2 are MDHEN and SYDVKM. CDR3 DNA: TGTGCCAGCAGTTTACCAGGCAGGCTGGGGATCAATTCCTACGAGCAGTACTTC. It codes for CASSLPGRLGINSYEQYF. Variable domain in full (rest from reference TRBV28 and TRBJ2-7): DVKVTQSSRYLVKRTGEKVFLECVQDMDHENMFWYRQDPGLGLRLIYFSYDVKMKEKGDIPEGYSVSREKKERFSLILESASTNQTSMYLCASSLPGRLGINSYEQYFGPGTRLTVT.